What follows is one TCR beta chain and its context. The target antigen is unknown. This entry comes from a study of PD-1 blockade in mismatch repair-deficient tumors. Study-level background: Patients had approximately 11 mismatch repair-deficient cancer types, all previously treated and progressing.

The data were produced by immunoSEQ multiplex PCR, yet TCRdb's version contains in-frame clones alone and is incomplete. Here the sample spans about 120,000 clones, roughly 86% being singletons. Broader study findings: Rapid post-treatment expansion, then contraction, generally preceding radiologic response, marked tumor-resident clones.

The V gene end was trimmed by 2 bases and the J gene end by 3 bases; junction bases not matched to a gene: 2. The CDR3 is 14 residues long. The V gene's germline CDR1 is MNHEY and CDR2 SMNVEV (reference sequence). The chain combines TRBV27 with TRBJ1-1; TRBD1 aligns across 8 bases. The sample consisted of peripheral blood, taken 44 weeks after starting pembrolizumab. The clonotype comes from an adult with mismatch repair-deficient cancer. Written as DNA, the CDR3 is TGTGCCAGCAGTTTACTGACAGGGGACACTGAAGCTTTCTTT. As protein: CASSLLTGDTEAFF.